This paragraph reports one T cell receptor (beta chain). Its matching antigen is unknown. Germline loops: CDR1 DFQATT, CDR2 SNEGSKA (reference sequence). The CDR3 has 11 amino acids. Treatment noted: approximately nine-day PBMC culture with coronavirus spike peptide pools or control peptides (ViraFEST assay). The record originates from a study of vaccination and CD4 T cells after COVID-19. Researchers used the Oncomine TCR Beta short-read assay to sequence DNA from cultured CD4+ T cells. TCRdb recomputed calls from the PCR reads with MiXCR, one row per CDR3 protein. The sample lists approximately 20,000 distinct CDR3 sequences, approximately 44% occurring once.

The sample was CD4+ T cells from blood, cultured in vitro, taken after SARS-CoV-2 vaccination. This clonotype was obtained from a human donor who had recovered from COVID-19. This chain joins TRBV20-1 and TRBJ2-4, with 10 bases that match TRBD2. In nucleotides, the CDR3 is TGCCAAGCGGGGGGGATTGACATTCAGTACTTC. Amino acids: CQAGGIDIQYF.